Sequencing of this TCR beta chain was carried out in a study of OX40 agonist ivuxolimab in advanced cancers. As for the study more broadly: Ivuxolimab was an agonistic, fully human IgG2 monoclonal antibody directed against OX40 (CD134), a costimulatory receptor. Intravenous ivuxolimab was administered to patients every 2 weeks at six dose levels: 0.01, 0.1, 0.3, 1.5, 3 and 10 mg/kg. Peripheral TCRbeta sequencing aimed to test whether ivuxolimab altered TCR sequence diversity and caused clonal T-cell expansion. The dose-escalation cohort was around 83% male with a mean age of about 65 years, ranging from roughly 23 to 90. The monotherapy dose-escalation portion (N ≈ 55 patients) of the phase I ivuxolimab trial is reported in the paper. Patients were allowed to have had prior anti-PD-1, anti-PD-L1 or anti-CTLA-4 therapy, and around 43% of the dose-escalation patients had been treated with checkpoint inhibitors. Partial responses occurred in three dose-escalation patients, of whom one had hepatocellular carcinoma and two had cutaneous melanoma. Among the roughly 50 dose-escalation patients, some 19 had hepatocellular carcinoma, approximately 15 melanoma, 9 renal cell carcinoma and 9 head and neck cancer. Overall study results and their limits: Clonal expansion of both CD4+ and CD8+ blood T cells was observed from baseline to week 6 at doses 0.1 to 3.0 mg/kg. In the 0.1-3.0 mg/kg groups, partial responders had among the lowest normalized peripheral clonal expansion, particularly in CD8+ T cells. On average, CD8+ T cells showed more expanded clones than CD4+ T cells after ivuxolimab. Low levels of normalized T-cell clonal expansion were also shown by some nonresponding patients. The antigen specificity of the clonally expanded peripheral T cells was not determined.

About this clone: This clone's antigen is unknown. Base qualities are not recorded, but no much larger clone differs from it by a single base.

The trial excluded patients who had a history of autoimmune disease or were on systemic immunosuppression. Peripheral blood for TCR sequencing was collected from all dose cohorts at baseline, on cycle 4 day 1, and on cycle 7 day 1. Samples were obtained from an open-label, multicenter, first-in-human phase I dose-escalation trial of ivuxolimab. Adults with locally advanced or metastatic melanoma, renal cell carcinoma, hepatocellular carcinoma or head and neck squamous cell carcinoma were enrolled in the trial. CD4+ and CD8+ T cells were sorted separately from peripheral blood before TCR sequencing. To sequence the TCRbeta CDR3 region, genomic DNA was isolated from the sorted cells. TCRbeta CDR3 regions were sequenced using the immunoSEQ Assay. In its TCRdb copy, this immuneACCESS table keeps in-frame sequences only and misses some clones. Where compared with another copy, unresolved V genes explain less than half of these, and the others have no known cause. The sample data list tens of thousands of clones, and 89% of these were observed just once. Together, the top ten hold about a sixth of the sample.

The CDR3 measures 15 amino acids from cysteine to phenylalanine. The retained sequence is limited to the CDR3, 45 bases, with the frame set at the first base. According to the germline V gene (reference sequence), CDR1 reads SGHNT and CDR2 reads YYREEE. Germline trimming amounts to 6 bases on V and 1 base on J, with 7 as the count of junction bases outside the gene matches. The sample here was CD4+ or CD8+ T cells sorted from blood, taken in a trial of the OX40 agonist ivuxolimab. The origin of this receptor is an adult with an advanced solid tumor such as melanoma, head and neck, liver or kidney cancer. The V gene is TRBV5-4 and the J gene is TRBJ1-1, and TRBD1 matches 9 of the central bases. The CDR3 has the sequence CASISGTGPNTEAFF. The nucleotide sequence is TGTGCCAGCATTTCCGGGACAGGGCCGAACACTGAAGCTTTCTTT.